This passage covers 20 T cell receptor beta chains from one sample sequenced in a study of shared T cell receptors in the human thymus. Sequencing was performed with immunoSEQ multiplex PCR; in TCRdb, only in-frame clones are kept and a portion is missing. The sample carries roughly 500,000 clones, about 84% recorded once. The sample also formed part of further work on human thymus T cells.

Sequencing used thymocytes. These receptors were collected from a boy in the first two years of life with a congenital heart defect.

V gene TRBV29-1 combines with J gene TRBJ2-3; the match to TRBD2 covers 14 bases. The germline CDR1 and CDR2 sequences are SQVTM and ANQGSEA. This CDR3 has 16 residues. V lost 6 bases, J lost 2 bases, and 7 bases stayed unmatched. The CDR3 here is CSVGTSGSPSTDTQYF. The CDR3 DNA follows: TGCAGCGTCGGGACTAGCGGGAGCCCCTCCACAGATACGCAGTATTTT.

The chain couples TRBV5-1 to TRBJ1-1, with D tentatively TRBD1 (6 bases). The CDR3 loop spans 16 amino acids. The ends were cut back, 7 bases at V and 1 base at J, with 20 bases in the middle. Germline lookup yields CDR1 SGHRS and CDR2 YFSETQ. The CDR3 nucleotides read TGCGCCAGCGTCCCTCGTGGGGGCGCGCGGAACACTGAAGCTTTCTTT. It translates to CASVPRGGARNTEAFF.

V and J are TRBV27 and TRBJ2-2; TRBD2 matches at 12 bases. The germline V gene has CDR1 MNHEY and CDR2 SMNVEV (reference sequence). The V gene end was trimmed by 5 bases and the J gene end by 4 bases; junction bases not matched to a gene: 5. The CDR3 is 16 amino acids. CDR3: CASSPGLAGSTGELFF. CDR3 sequence (DNA): TGTGCCAGCAGTCCCGGACTAGCGGGGTCCACCGGGGAGCTGTTTTTT.

The chain links TRBV27 to TRBJ2-7, with D uncertain. V shed 2 bases and J shed 0 bases, with 8 bases lying between them. The CDR3 is made up of 14 amino acids. Germline-derived CDR1 and CDR2 are MNHEY and SMNVEV (reference sequence). CDR3 in DNA: TGTGCCAGCAGTTTAAAATTTCACTCCTACGAGCAGTACTTC. This encodes CASSLKFHSYEQYF.

This sequence joins TRBV6-5 and TRBJ1-1; 7 positions match TRBD1. The CDR3 is 12 residues long. V shed 6 bases, J shed 3 bases, and the junction held 1 base outside the gene matches. CDR1 is MNHEY and CDR2 is SVGAGI in the germline V gene. The CDR3 protein is CASRTGYTEAFF. The DNA for the CDR3 is TGTGCCAGCAGGACAGGGTACACTGAAGCTTTCTTT.

This clone was detected a few times. The rearrangement links TRBV7-9 to TRBJ2-7; D not certain. This CDR3 spans 13 amino acids. Germline lookup yields CDR1 SEHNR and CDR2 FQNEAQ (reference sequence). Between the trimmed V and J ends, which lost 1 base and 4 bases, there was a span of 8 bases. The CDR3 spells CASSLDYEYEQYF. The CDR3 DNA reads TGTGCCAGCAGCTTAGACTATGAGTACGAGCAGTACTTC.

The chain recombines TRBV5-8 with TRBJ1-5, with 10 bases identical to TRBD1. There are 17 residues in the CDR3. Looked up from germline, CDR1 is SGHTS and CDR2 is YDEGEE. The junction had 14 bases not matched to a gene; V was cut back by 4 bases and J by 7 bases. Here the CDR3 reads CASSVASRDRGSQPQHF. The CDR3 DNA sequence: TGTGCCAGCAGCGTCGCATCCCGGGACAGGGGATCGCAGCCCCAGCATTTT.

The chain links TRBV2 to TRBJ1-1; 8 bases align to TRBD1. The CDR3 length is 16 residues. Per germline, CDR1 SNHLY and CDR2 FYNNEI. V was pared by 1 base and J by 4 bases, with 8 bases of the junction left unmatched. Written as DNA, the CDR3 is TGTGCCAGCAGTGAAGTCCCCGACAGGGGTTGCACTGAAGCTTTCTTT. Its protein is CASSEVPDRGCTEAFF.

The J gene is TRBJ2-7, the V gene TRBV6-5; 11 bases align to TRBD2. The CDR3 is made up of 14 amino acids. Germline V gives CDR1 MNHEY, CDR2 SVGAGI. With 6 bases clipped from V and 4 bases from J, the junction kept 5 bases outside the gene matches. In nucleotides, the CDR3 is TGTGCCAGCAGGCGTAGCGGGAGGGTTTACGAGCAGTACTTC. It encodes CASRRSGRVYEQYF.

The CDR3 here is CASSFWTDYYEQYF. In nucleotides, the CDR3 is TGTGCCAGCAGCTTTTGGACAGACTACTACGAGCAGTACTTC. The chain is built from TRBV7-2 and TRBJ2-7; D may be TRBD1 (6 bases). Per the germline V gene, CDR1 is SGHTA and CDR2 is FQGNSA. The length of the CDR3 is 14 residues. Trimming removed 3 bases at V and 3 bases at J, with 12 bases between.

CDR3 loop: CASSLKLRDPIRTDTQYF. The CDR3 DNA follows: TGTGCCAGCAGTTTGAAGCTCCGAGATCCCATTCGCACAGATACGCAGTATTTT. The chain carries TRBV27 and TRBJ2-3; D gene unclear. The length of the CDR3 is 18 residues. Trimming removed 3 bases from V and 1 base from J, with 20 bases in between. The germline V gene has CDR1 MNHEY and CDR2 SMNVEV (reference sequence).

This chain joins TRBV19 and TRBJ1-5, with 11 bases matching TRBD1. J lost 1 base, V lost 7 bases, and 6 bases had no gene match. The germline V gene has CDR1 LNHDA and CDR2 SQIVND (reference sequence). This CDR3 has 16 residues. The CDR3 spells CASKDRGLGSNQPQHF. The CDR3 nucleotides read TGTGCCAGTAAGGACAGGGGGCTTGGAAGCAATCAGCCCCAGCATTTT.

CDR3 DNA sequence: TGTGCCTGGAGTGTACGGCCTCTAGCTCAGCCCCAGCATTTT. Translating gives CAWSVRPLAQPQHF. V gene TRBV30 combines with J gene TRBJ1-5; D is undetermined. CDR1 GTSNPN and CDR2 SVGIG come from the germline V gene (reference sequence). Trimming removed 0 bases from V and 6 bases from J, with 12 bases in between. The CDR3 consists of 14 residues.

The chain has TRBV30 and TRBJ2-7; 11 bases are shared with TRBD2. Germline trimming cut 4 bases from V and 5 bases from J; bases unmatched to any gene: 10. CDR3 length: 15 residues. Germline V gene lookup returns CDR1 GTSNPN and CDR2 SVGIG (reference sequence). Here the CDR3 reads CAWTLLAGEGHEQYF. The CDR3 DNA follows: TGTGCCTGGACCCTACTAGCGGGAGAAGGGCACGAGCAGTACTTC. Complete variable domain (other parts from reference TRBV30 and TRBJ2-7): SQTIHQWPATLVQPVGSPLSLECTVEGTSNPNLYWYRQAAGRGLQLLFYSVGIGQISSEVPQNLSASRPQDRQFILSSKKLLLSDSGFYLCAWTLLAGEGHEQYFGPGTRLTVT.

The chain combines TRBV28 with TRBJ2-3; the match to TRBD2 covers 9 bases. The CDR3 consists of 15 residues. V trimming: 8 bases; J trimming: 4 bases; junction bases outside the gene matches: 10. Germline CDR1 and CDR2: MDHEN and SYDVKM. The CDR3 sequence: CASLRGGRAPDTQYF. In nucleotides, the CDR3 is TGTGCCAGCCTCCGGGGCGGGAGGGCCCCAGATACGCAGTATTTT.

The sample holds a few counts of this clone. The V call is TRBV11-2, the J call TRBJ2-7; weak D call: TRBD1 (5 bases). Germline assignment: CDR1 SGHAT and CDR2 FQNNGV. The CDR3 loop spans 13 amino acids. The V end lost 5 bases, the J end lost 7 bases, and 15 bases lay between the germline ends. CDR3 nucleotide sequence: TGTGCCAGCAGCGGCTCAGGGATGGGGGAGCAGTACTTC. Its protein is CASSGSGMGEQYF.

In the case of this clone: The junction departs from germline at one end; a sequencing error may be responsible. The V and J genes are TRBV2 and TRBJ1-4; D is unclear. Germline assignment: CDR1 SNHLY and CDR2 FYNNEI. The CDR3 consists of 13 residues. DNA for the CDR3: TGTGCCAGCAGCCACCTTTCGCTCCGGGAAAGCCTTTTT. It translates to CASSHLSLRESLF.

In nucleotides, the CDR3 is TGTGCCAGCAGTTGTGTGAGCGGCCCCTACAATGAGCAGTTCTTC. Protein product: CASSCVSGPYNEQFF. This chain links TRBV28 with TRBJ2-1; TRBD2 is a possible D gene (5 bases). V was clipped by 4 bases and J by 2 bases, with 12 bases between them. CDR1 and CDR2 (germline): MDHEN, SYDVKM. This CDR3 contains 15 residues.

This clone was seen a handful of times. The J gene is TRBJ2-5, the V gene TRBV2; TRBD2 aligns across 8 bases. The J call is uncertain, as TRBJ2-7 better fits the DNA end. The length of the CDR3 is 13 residues. Germline CDR1 is SNHLY and CDR2 is FYNNEI. CDR3 nucleotide sequence: TGTGCCAGCACCCTAGCGGGCCCCTACGAGCAGTACTTC. This translates into CASTLAGPYEQYF.

The chain couples TRBV12-5 to TRBJ2-1; 13 bases map to TRBD2. CDR1 LGHNT and CDR2 FRNRAP come from the germline V gene. The CDR3 is 16 amino acids. The V segment lost 4 bases and the J segment 7 bases; nucleotides outside the gene matches: 7. This CDR3 reads CASGWGLAGPGNEQFF. CDR3 DNA: TGTGCTAGTGGTTGGGGACTAGCGGGGCCGGGGAATGAGCAGTTCTTC.